This T cell receptor beta chain was obtained from a study of blood T cell repertoires in COVID-19. TCRdb's copy holds only in-frame clones and misses some; the assay was immunoSEQ multiplex PCR. The sample holds under 500,000 clones; 70% to 90% are singletons and the top ten take under 2%. Germline V gene data show CDR1 as LNHDA and CDR2 as SQIVND (reference sequence). The CDR3 sequence is 16 residues long. J gave up 5 bases and V 5 bases, and 6 bases lay outside the gene matches. Source material: PBMCs or T cells enriched from blood (not recorded which). The chain combines TRBV19 with TRBJ2-3; 14 bases match TRBD2. The clonotype comes from a woman under 30 with acute COVID-19. CDR3 nucleotides: TGTGCCAGTAGTCGAGGACTAGCGGGAGGAGGAGATACGCAGTATTTT. This codes for CASSRGLAGGGDTQYF.